These T cell receptor beta chains were read from a single sample in a study of T cells expressing NK-cell markers. TCRdb re-called the 5' RACE reads; one entry per CDR3 protein, DNA not given. The repertoire table contains about 460,000 distinct CDR3 sequences. Sequenced material: blood T cells: a sorted CD56 or NKG2C T cell subset, CD4+ or CD8+ T cells, or bulk PBMC T cells (not recorded which). The origin of the receptors is a woman aged 50 to 65 in good health. Each CDR3 is given with its conserved first and last residue. Each record gives: CDR3 protein, J gene, V gene.

CASSVGRVTLSEAFF	TRBJ1-1	TRBV10-2
CASSQGGWREQYF	TRBJ2-7	TRBV3-1
CASSSIRAREQYF	TRBJ2-7	TRBV7-2
CASSLGAGEGTNQPQHF	TRBJ1-5	TRBV18
CASSPAGVSTDTQYF	TRBJ2-3	TRBV5-1
CASSQEIPQGRTDTQYF	TRBJ2-3	TRBV3-1
CASSQQGTGINEQYF	TRBJ2-7	TRBV3-1
CASSDAGGPGDTQYF	TRBJ2-3	TRBV7-2
CASSPPAPYNEQFF	TRBJ2-1	TRBV28
CASSLDLAGGRTDTQYF	TRBJ2-3	TRBV5-1
CASSLRGPSSRTNTGELFF	TRBJ2-2	TRBV12-3/TRBV12-4
CSVLGGDSSYNEQFF	TRBJ2-1	TRBV29-1
CASRTPYRGHSGANVLTF	TRBJ2-6	TRBV6-1
CASSESHPRAYEQYF	TRBJ2-7	TRBV10-1
CSVYRDGYEQYF	TRBJ2-7	TRBV29-1
CASSSTTGRGTGELFF	TRBJ2-2	TRBV5-1
CASSQVSTKGLGEQFF	TRBJ2-1	TRBV4-1
CSVLSGGGKKFF	TRBJ2-1	TRBV29-1
CASSELWGAGETQYF	TRBJ2-5	TRBV6-1
CASSLGAGGTNEQFF	TRBJ2-1	TRBV11-2
CASTPSAGFQETQYF	TRBJ2-5	TRBV12-3/TRBV12-4
CASSEGGNSYNEQFF	TRBJ2-1	TRBV11-2
CSASKSNSNQPQHF	TRBJ1-5	TRBV20-1
CSAAAEDLYEQYF	TRBJ2-7	TRBV20-1
CSAGLTGANTGELFF	TRBJ2-2	TRBV20-1
CASTNSPPDTQYF	TRBJ2-3	TRBV11-2
CASSPSGGRRADTQYF	TRBJ2-3	TRBV3-1
CASRDGGNTIYF	TRBJ1-3	TRBV2
CASSLGSGGAKETQYF	TRBJ2-5	TRBV5-1
CSARGVGQGFYNEQFF	TRBJ2-1	TRBV20-1
CSARSARSYNEQFF	TRBJ2-1	TRBV29-1
CASSVGRARSNEQFF	TRBJ2-1	TRBV9
CSASGRGWTDTQYF	TRBJ2-3	TRBV20-1
CASSPNEVGEQFF	TRBJ2-1	TRBV18
CASSPGHYNEQFF	TRBJ2-1	TRBV14
CASSGRGVSGANVLTF	TRBJ2-6	TRBV25-1
CSAPVSGSPDTQYF	TRBJ2-3	TRBV20-1
CATSGGGYNEQFF	TRBJ2-1	TRBV24-1
CASSQGIGQGRKNIQYF	TRBJ2-4	TRBV4-1
CASSPMRNEQFF	TRBJ2-1	TRBV5-1
CASSEGLSLPQHF	TRBJ1-5	TRBV6-1
CASSAPTGEDGYTF	TRBJ1-2	TRBV5-1
CASAPFPETRTQYF	TRBJ2-5	TRBV7-8